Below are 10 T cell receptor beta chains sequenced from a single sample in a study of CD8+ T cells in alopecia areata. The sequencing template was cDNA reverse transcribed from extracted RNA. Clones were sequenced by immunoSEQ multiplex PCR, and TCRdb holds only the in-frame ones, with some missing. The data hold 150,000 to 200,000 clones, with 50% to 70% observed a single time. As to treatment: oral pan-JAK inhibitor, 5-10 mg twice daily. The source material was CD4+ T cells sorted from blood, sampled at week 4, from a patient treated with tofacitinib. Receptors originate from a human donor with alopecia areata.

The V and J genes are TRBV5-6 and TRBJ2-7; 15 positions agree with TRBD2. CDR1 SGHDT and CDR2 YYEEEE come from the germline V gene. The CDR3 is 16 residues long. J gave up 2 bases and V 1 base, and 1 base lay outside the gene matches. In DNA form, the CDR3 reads TGTGCCAGCAGCTTGAGGACTAGCGGGGGGGCCTACGAGCAGTACTTC. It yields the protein CASSLRTSGGAYEQYF. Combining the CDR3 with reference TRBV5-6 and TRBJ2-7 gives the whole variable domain DAGVTQSPTHLIKTRGQQVTLRCSPKSGHDTVSWYQQALGQGPQFIFQYYEEEERQRGNFPDRFSGHQFPNYSSELNVNALLLGDSALYLCASSLRTSGGAYEQYFGPGTRLTVT.

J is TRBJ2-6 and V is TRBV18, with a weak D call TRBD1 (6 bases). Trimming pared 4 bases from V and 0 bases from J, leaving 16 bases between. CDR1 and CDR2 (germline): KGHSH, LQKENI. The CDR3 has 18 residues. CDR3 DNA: TGTGCCAGCTCACTCACAGGGCTCACCATCTCTGGGGCCAACGTCCTGACTTTC. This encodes CASSLTGLTISGANVLTF.

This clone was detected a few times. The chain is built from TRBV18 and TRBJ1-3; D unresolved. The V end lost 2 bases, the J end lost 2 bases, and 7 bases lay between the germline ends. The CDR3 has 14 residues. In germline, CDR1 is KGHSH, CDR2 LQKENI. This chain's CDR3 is CASSPGSPGNTIYF. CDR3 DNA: TGTGCCAGCTCACCAGGGTCCCCTGGAAACACCATATATTTT.

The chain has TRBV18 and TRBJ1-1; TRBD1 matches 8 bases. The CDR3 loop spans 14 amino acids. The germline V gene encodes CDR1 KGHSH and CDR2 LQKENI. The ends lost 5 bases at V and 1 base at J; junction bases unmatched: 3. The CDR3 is CASSKTGENTEAFF. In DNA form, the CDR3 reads TGTGCCAGCTCAAAGACAGGGGAGAACACTGAAGCTTTCTTT.

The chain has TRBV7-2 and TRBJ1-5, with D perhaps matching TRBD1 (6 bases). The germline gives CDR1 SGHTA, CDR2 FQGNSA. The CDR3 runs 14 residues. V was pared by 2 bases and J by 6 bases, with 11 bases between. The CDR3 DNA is TGTGCCAGCAGCTTAACGGAAGGGGGTCAGCCCCAGCATTTT. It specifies CASSLTEGGQPQHF.

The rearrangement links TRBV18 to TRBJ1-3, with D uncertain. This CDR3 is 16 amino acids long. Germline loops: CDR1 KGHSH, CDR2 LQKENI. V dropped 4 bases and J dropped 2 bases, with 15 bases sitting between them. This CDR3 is CASSLPTGTAGNTIYF. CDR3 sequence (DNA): TGTGCCAGCTCACTCCCGACCGGAACAGCTGGAAACACCATATATTTT.

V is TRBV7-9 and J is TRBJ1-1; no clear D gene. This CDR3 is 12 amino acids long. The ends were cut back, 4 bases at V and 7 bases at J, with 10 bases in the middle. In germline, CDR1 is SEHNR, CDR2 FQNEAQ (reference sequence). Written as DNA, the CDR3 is TGTGCCAGCAGCTATAAGACGCTTGAAGCTTTCTTT. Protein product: CASSYKTLEAFF.

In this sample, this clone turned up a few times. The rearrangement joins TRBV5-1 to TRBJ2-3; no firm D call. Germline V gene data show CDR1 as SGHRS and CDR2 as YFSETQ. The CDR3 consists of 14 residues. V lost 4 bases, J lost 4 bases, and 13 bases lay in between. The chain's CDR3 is CASSPSPGPDTQYF. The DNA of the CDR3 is TGCGCCAGCAGCCCCTCCCCAGGCCCAGATACGCAGTATTTT. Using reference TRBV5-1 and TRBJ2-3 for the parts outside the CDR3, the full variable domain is KAGVTQTPRYLIKTRGQQVTLSCSPISGHRSVSWYQQTPGQGLQFLFEYFSETQRNKGNFPGRFSGRQFSNSRSEMNVSTLELGDSALYLCASSPSPGPDTQYFGPGTRLTVL.

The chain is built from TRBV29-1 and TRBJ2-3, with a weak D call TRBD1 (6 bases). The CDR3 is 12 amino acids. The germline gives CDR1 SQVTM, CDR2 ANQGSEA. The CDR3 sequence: CSWGRRADTQYF. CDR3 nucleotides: TGCAGTTGGGGGCGGCGGGCAGATACGCAGTATTTT.

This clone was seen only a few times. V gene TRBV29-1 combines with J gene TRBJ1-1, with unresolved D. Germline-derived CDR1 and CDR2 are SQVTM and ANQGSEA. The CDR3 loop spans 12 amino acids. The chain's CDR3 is CSVSDMNTEAFF. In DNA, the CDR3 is TGCAGTGTCTCCGATATGAACACTGAAGCTTTCTTT.